This T cell receptor beta chain was captured by sequencing in a study of blood T cell repertoires in COVID-19 (TCRdb year 2020). About the investigation overall: Collaborator samples came from the United States, Italy and Spain and covered acute and convalescent phases of COVID-19. The sample metadata nearly always contained a de-identified subject ID, COVID-19 status, age in years and sex. Deeply sampled blood TCRbeta repertoires from subjects exposed to, actively infected with, or recovered from COVID-19 were included in the dataset. Samples were obtained from the ongoing ImmuneRACE study (first 160 participants) and from over a thousand subjects provided by 6 global collaborators. HLA class I and class II types, where available, came from metadata supplied by the sample provider rather than from assay-based typing. The repertoires were released in a freely available public database intended as a resource for research on the immune response to SARS-CoV-2. The prospective study material was composed of cDNA or gDNA derived from T cells, B-cell-depleted T cells, or PBMCs. What the study reported, not specific to this receptor: Clinical and demographic metadata were provided uncurated, with the amount varying by source and participant.

With regard to this clone: There is no known antigen for this receptor. No much larger clone exists at a distance of one base, and base qualities are not known.

Collaborating institutions collected whole blood in K2EDTA tubes following their own protocols. For TCRbeta analysis, collaborators shipped samples as frozen whole blood, isolated PBMCs, or DNA extracted from either of those sample types. The immunoSEQ Assay, a bias-controlled multiplex PCR, was used to amplify TCRbeta CDR3 regions from genomic DNA. In the paper's pipeline: Nucleated cell counts per sample were estimated from amplification of reference gene primers within the assay. Sequence reads were collapsed and filtered to measure the absolute abundance of every unique TCRbeta CDR3 rearrangement. For each sample, productive Simpson clonality was calculated as the square root of Simpson's diversity index across productive rearrangements. In its TCRdb copy, this immuneACCESS table keeps in-frame sequences only and misses some clones. Where compared with another copy, unresolved V genes explain less than half of these, and the others have no known cause. V and J calls and clone size are as listed in that table; D and trimming were resolved from the DNA. This sample holds some 200,000 clones; 83% were observed only once. Roughly 6.1% of the sample rests with the top ten.

Trimming at the junction amounts to 4 bases on V and 3 bases on J, and the germline ends lie 15 bases apart. The CDR3 goes from the cysteine to the phenylalanine over 15 residues. The entry retains the CDR3 DNA only, 45 bases that are in frame from base 1. Taken from the germline V gene (reference sequence), the CDR1 and CDR2 loops are WNHNN and SYGVQD. The sequence joins TRBV10-1 to TRBJ1-1, and the D gene may be TRBD1, 5 bases matching. The sequencing sample was made of peripheral blood. The receptor was isolated from a woman in her thirties or forties with acute or convalescent COVID-19. In nucleotide form, the sequence is TGCGCCAGCAGTGGCCCTGTCCCGGGGGACACTGAAGCTTTCTTT. It is translated as CASSGPVPGDTEAFF.